This record looks at one TCR beta chain sequence and its context. This entry is derived from a study of technical replicates of blood from a few donors. TCRdb keeps only in-frame clones here, not all; method: immunoSEQ multiplex PCR. The sample carries about 34,000 clones, roughly nine tenths recorded once. Input material: PBMCs. The receptor was isolated from a human donor in good health. Some clones in this sample may be carry-over from other donors' samples.

For the CDR3, the DNA is TGTGCCAGCACCCCCGGTGGGACAAGAAATGAAAAACTGTTTTTT. Protein: CASTPGGTRNEKLFF. The gene calls are TRBV7-2 and TRBJ1-4, with a tentative D call TRBD1 (6 bases). V shed 7 bases and J shed 5 bases, with 17 bases lying between them. The CDR3 runs to 15 residues. The germline gives CDR1 SGHTA, CDR2 FQGNSA.